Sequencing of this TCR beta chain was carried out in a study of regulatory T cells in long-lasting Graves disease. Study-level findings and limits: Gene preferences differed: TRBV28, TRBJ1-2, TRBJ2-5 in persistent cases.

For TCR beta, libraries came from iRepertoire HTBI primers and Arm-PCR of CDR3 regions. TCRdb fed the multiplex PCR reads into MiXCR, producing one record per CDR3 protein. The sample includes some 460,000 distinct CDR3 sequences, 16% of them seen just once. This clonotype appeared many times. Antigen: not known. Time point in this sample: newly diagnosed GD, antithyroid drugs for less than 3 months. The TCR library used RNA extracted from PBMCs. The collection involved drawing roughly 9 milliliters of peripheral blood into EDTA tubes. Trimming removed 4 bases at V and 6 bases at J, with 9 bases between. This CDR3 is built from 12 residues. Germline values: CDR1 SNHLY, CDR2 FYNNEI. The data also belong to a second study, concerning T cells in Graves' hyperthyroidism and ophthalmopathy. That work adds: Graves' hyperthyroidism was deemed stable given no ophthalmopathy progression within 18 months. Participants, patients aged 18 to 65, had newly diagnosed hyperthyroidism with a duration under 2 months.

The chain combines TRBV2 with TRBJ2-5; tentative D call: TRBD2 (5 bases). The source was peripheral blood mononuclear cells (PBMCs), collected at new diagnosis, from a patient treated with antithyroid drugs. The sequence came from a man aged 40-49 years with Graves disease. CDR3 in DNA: TGTGCCAGCAGTGCCGAGGGCCAGACCCAGTACTTC. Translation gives CASSAEGQTQYF.